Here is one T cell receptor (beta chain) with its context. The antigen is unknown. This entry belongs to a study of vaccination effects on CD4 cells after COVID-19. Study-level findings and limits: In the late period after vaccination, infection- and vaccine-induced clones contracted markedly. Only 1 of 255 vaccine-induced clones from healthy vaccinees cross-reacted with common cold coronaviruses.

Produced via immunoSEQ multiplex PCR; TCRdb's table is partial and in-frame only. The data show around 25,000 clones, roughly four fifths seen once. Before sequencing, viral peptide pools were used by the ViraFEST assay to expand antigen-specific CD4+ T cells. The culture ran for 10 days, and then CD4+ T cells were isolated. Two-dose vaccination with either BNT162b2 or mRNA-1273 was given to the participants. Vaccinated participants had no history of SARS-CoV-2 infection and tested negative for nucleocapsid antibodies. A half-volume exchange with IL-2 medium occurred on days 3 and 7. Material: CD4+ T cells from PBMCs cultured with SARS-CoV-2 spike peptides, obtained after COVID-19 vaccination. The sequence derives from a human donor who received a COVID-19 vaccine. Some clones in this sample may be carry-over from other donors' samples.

The CDR3 here is CATSAPRGFRGMNEQFF. The CDR3 DNA reads as TGTGCCACCAGTGCCCCTAGAGGTTTTCGTGGGATGAATGAGCAGTTCTTC. The V call is TRBV24-1, the J call TRBJ2-1; the D is unclear. The CDR3 length is 17 residues. V dropped 5 bases and J dropped 7 bases, with 23 bases sitting between them. Germline-derived CDR1 and CDR2 are KGHDR and SFDVKD.